The 27 T cell receptor beta chains below were found in one sample sequenced in a study of STAT5B mutations in CD4+ large granular lymphocyte leukemia. Libraries were prepared by immunoSEQ multiplex PCR; TCRdb keeps only in-frame clonotypes and omits some of them. This table holds about 6,300 clones, 74% found once. The specimen sequenced was PBMCs. These receptors originate from a woman aged 70-85 years with CD4+ T-cell large granular lymphocyte leukemia.

This clone appeared a few times. The rearrangement joins TRBV5-8 to TRBJ2-7; 7 nucleotides agree with TRBD2. CDR1 is SGHTS and CDR2 is YDEGEE in the germline V gene. Trimming at V came to 0 bases and at J to 5 bases, leaving 5 bases not matched to a gene. The CDR3 is 14 amino acids. CDR3 residues: CASSLGLAFDEQYF. In nucleotides, the CDR3 is TGTGCCAGCAGCTTGGGACTAGCTTTCGACGAGCAGTACTTC.

This clone was observed a few times. The rearrangement links TRBV19 to TRBJ1-3; a weak D match, TRBD1 (5 bases). The germline V gene encodes CDR1 LNHDA and CDR2 SQIVND (reference sequence). This CDR3 comprises 14 residues. V was clipped by 5 bases and J by 3 bases, with 11 bases between them. This CDR3 is CASSVGTLGNTIYF. The CDR3, as DNA: TGTGCCAGTAGTGTCGGGACTCTTGGAAACACCATATATTTT.

This clone was detected only a few times. The chain links TRBV30 to TRBJ1-1; a possible D gene is TRBD1 (5 bases). The ends were cut back, 2 bases at V and 5 bases at J, with 15 bases in the middle. Germline CDR1 reads GTSNPN; CDR2 reads SVGIG (reference sequence). The CDR3 consists of 14 residues. CDR3 nucleotide sequence: TGTGCCTGGAGTTTGGGACTACCGTGGACTGAAGCTTTCTTT. This codes for CAWSLGLPWTEAFF.

The rearrangement joins TRBV7-9 to TRBJ2-1; D gene uncertain. Trimming removed 3 bases from V and 9 bases from J, with 12 bases in between. The CDR3 extends over 13 amino acids. Germline lookup yields CDR1 SEHNR and CDR2 FQNEAQ (reference sequence). The CDR3 sequence is CASSFIGGAEQFF. DNA for the CDR3: TGTGCCAGCAGCTTTATAGGTGGAGCTGAGCAGTTCTTC. The complete variable domain, with remaining parts taken from reference TRBV7-9 and TRBJ2-1, reads DTGVSQNPRHKITKRGQNVTFRCDPISEHNRLYWYRQTLGQGPEFLTYFQNEAQLEKSRLLSDRFSAERPKGSFSTLEIQRTEQGDSAMYLCASSFIGGAEQFFGPGTRLTVL.

V and J are TRBV6-5 and TRBJ2-3, with a weak D call TRBD2 (5 bases). The CDR3 is made up of 15 amino acids. V was pared by 2 bases and J by 1 base, with 10 bases between. Per germline, CDR1 MNHEY and CDR2 SVGAGI. This CDR3 reads CASSYDLRGTDTQYF. The CDR3 DNA reads TGTGCCAGCAGTTACGATTTGCGGGGCACAGATACGCAGTATTTT.

The chain uses TRBV19 and TRBJ2-5; D ambiguous. Trimming removed 4 bases from V and 1 base from J, with 10 bases in between. Germline CDR1 is LNHDA and CDR2 is SQIVND (reference sequence). This CDR3 spans 14 amino acids. CDR3 DNA: TGTGCCAGTAGTAGAGGCGGCATCCAAGAGACCCAGTACTTC. Translating gives CASSRGGIQETQYF.

This rearrangement joins TRBV29-1 to TRBJ2-7; 7 nucleotides match TRBD2. Germline V gives CDR1 SQVTM, CDR2 ANQGSEA. The CDR3 sequence is 14 residues long. Trimming cost V 6 bases and J 5 bases; bases outside gene matches: 13. CDR3 protein: CSVRLDGRANEQYF. In nucleotides, the CDR3 is TGCAGCGTGCGCCTGGATGGGAGGGCCAACGAGCAGTACTTC.

The chain couples TRBV11-2 to TRBJ1-1; D is uncertain. CDR3 size: 15 residues. CDR1 and CDR2 from the germline V gene are SGHAT and FQNNGV. Trimming removed 5 bases from V and 0 bases from J, with 13 bases in between. CDR3 sequence (DNA): TGTGCCAGCAGCGGAGTGGTAGCTTTGAACACTGAAGCTTTCTTT. This encodes CASSGVVALNTEAFF.

The V call is TRBV6-5, the J call TRBJ1-1; D gene unclear. V was pared by 6 bases and J by 2 bases, with 7 bases between. The germline V gene has CDR1 MNHEY and CDR2 SVGAGI. The CDR3 consists of 12 residues. CDR3: CASREPNTEAFF. The CDR3 DNA reads as TGTGCCAGCAGAGAACCAAACACTGAAGCTTTCTTT.

The V call is TRBV30, the J call TRBJ2-5, with D uncertain. Between the trimmed V and J ends, which lost 2 bases and 1 base, there was a span of 8 bases. CDR1 GTSNPN and CDR2 SVGIG come from the germline V gene (reference sequence). The CDR3 is 13 residues long. The CDR3 nucleotides are TGTGCCTGGAGTTATCCGCCCCAAGAGACCCAGTACTTC. Translation: CAWSYPPQETQYF.

V and J are TRBV5-1 and TRBJ1-1; D unresolved. The CDR3 has 16 amino acids. Germline-derived CDR1 and CDR2 are SGHRS and YFSETQ. V dropped 1 base and J dropped 0 bases, with 13 bases sitting between them. CDR3 region: CASSLNFLGLNTEAFF. CDR3 nucleotide sequence: TGCGCCAGCAGCTTGAATTTTTTGGGGTTGAACACTGAAGCTTTCTTT.

This chain connects TRBV18 to TRBJ1-5, with a tentative D call TRBD1 (5 bases). Germline V gives CDR1 KGHSH, CDR2 LQKENI. V was trimmed by 4 bases and J by 2 bases, leaving 15 bases between them. The CDR3 consists of 16 residues. The chain's CDR3 is CASSLRADSRNQPQHF. The CDR3 nucleotides are TGTGCCAGCTCACTACGAGCCGACAGCCGCAATCAGCCCCAGCATTTT.

V and J are TRBV10-3 and TRBJ2-2; D not certain. The CDR3 sequence is 14 residues long. Germline CDR1 reads ENHRY; CDR2 reads SYGVKD. V gave up 6 bases and J gave up 7 bases, with 15 bases separating them. CDR3 DNA: TGTGCCATCAGAAATGGTGCACAAATCGGGGAGCTGTTTTTT. This sequence encodes CAIRNGAQIGELFF.

CDR3 residues: CASSQDLALEAFF. In DNA form, the CDR3 reads TGTGCCAGCAGCCAAGATCTGGCACTTGAAGCTTTCTTT. This sequence joins TRBV14 and TRBJ1-1; D gene unclear. The CDR3 runs to 13 residues. The V gene's germline CDR1 is SGHDN and CDR2 FVKESK. The V gene lost 0 bases and the J gene lost 7 bases, with 9 bases spanning the gap.

The table lists this clone with a count of one. The chain has TRBV15 and TRBJ1-2, with TRBD1 matching over 10 bases. This CDR3 has 15 residues. V gave up 5 bases and J gave up 3 bases; unmatched junction bases: 6. CDR1 is LNHNV, CDR2 YYDKDF, per germline (reference sequence). The CDR3 protein is CATSPRDRGYYGYTF. The CDR3 DNA follows: TGTGCCACCAGCCCCCGGGACAGGGGATACTATGGCTACACCTTC.

This CDR3 is CASRAGQGNYGYTF. The CDR3 DNA reads as TGTGCCAGCAGGGCGGGACAGGGCAACTATGGCTACACCTTC. The rearrangement joins TRBV2 to TRBJ1-2; 9 bases are a match to TRBD1. Germline V gene data show CDR1 as SNHLY and CDR2 as FYNNEI. Trimming cost V 6 bases and J 2 bases; bases outside gene matches: 4. This CDR3 comprises 14 residues.

The chain has TRBV11-3 and TRBJ2-1, with 10 bases fitting TRBD1. The germline V gene has CDR1 SGHNT and CDR2 YENEEA. The CDR3 extends over 15 amino acids. V trimming: 1 base; J trimming: 4 bases; junction bases outside the gene matches: 1. The CDR3 DNA is TGTGCCAGCAGCTTAGGGACAGGGGGATACAATGAGCAGTTCTTC. Its translation: CASSLGTGGYNEQFF. Looking up the rest from reference TRBV11-3 and TRBJ2-1 gives the full variable domain: EAGVVQSPRYKIIEKKQPVAFWCNPISGHNTLYWYLQNLGQGPELLIRYENEEAVDDSQLPKDRFSAERLKGVDSTLKIQPAELGDSAVYLCASSLGTGGYNEQFFGPGTRLTVL.

The chain carries TRBV7-6 and TRBJ2-3, with no clear D. Trimming shortened V by 0 bases and J by 4 bases, and 2 bases separated the two germline ends. The CDR3 is 12 amino acids. Germline V gene sequence: CDR1 SGHVS, CDR2 FNYEAQ. CDR3 sequence (DNA): TGTGCCAGCAGCTTAGCCCCAGATACGCAGTATTTT. The encoded protein is CASSLAPDTQYF.

The chain links TRBV5-1 to TRBJ2-7, with 7 bases fitting TRBD1. Germline loops: CDR1 SGHRS, CDR2 YFSETQ. The CDR3 runs to 13 residues. V was pared by 1 base and J by 5 bases, with 3 bases of the junction left unmatched. The DNA for the CDR3 is TGCGCCAGCAGCTTGAACAGGGGCGACGAGCAGTACTTC. It translates to CASSLNRGDEQYF.

This chain connects TRBV7-3 to TRBJ1-5, with D unclear. The CDR3 is made up of 13 amino acids. V gave up 5 bases and J gave up 6 bases, with 11 bases separating them. Germline V CDR1 and CDR2: SGHTA, FQGTGA. The CDR3 reads CASSLGYGQPQHF. The CDR3 nucleotides are TGTGCCAGCAGCCTCGGTTATGGTCAGCCCCAGCATTTT.

This clone was recorded once. The chain joins TRBV4-2 to TRBJ2-7; no reliable D call. This CDR3 has 13 amino acids. Looked up from germline, CDR1 is LGHNA and CDR2 is YNFKEQ. V was shortened by 1 base and J by 5 bases, with 9 bases between the two germline ends. CDR3 DNA sequence: TGTGCCAGCAGCCAAGGGCGTGTCGACGAGCAGTACTTC. Translation gives CASSQGRVDEQYF.

This clone was detected once. This chain joins TRBV2 and TRBJ2-1; D is possibly TRBD1 or TRBD2 (6 bases each). The V end lost 2 bases, the J end lost 2 bases, and 10 bases lay between the germline ends. From germline, CDR1 is SNHLY and CDR2 FYNNEI. CDR3 size: 15 residues. The CDR3 DNA reads as TGTGCCAGCAGTGAACCAGGGGAGGCCTACAATGAGCAGTTCTTC. It codes for CASSEPGEAYNEQFF.

This clone was observed once. V and J are TRBV10-3 and TRBJ1-1; D is uncertain. This CDR3 spans 14 amino acids. With 6 bases removed from V and 1 base from J, the gap between germline ends came to 12 bases. The germline CDR1 and CDR2 sequences are ENHRY and SYGVKD. CDR3 protein: CAISATRQNTEAFF. The CDR3 DNA sequence: TGTGCCATCAGCGCGACACGCCAGAACACTGAAGCTTTCTTT.

This rearrangement joins TRBV27 to TRBJ1-2; 8 bases agree with TRBD1. This CDR3 is built from 15 residues. Germline V gene sequence: CDR1 MNHEY, CDR2 SMNVEV (reference sequence). The V segment lost 0 bases and the J segment 5 bases; nucleotides outside the gene matches: 5. CDR3: CASSLSAGQDYGYTF. In DNA, the CDR3 is TGTGCCAGCAGTTTATCGGCGGGACAGGATTATGGCTACACCTTC.

V gene TRBV9 combines with J gene TRBJ1-2, with D perhaps matching TRBD1 (5 bases). This CDR3 comprises 14 residues. Germline loops: CDR1 SGDLS, CDR2 YYNGEE. The V end was cut by 4 bases, the J end by 5 bases, with 15 bases between. The chain's CDR3 is CASSPHRGGYGYTF. In DNA, the CDR3 is TGTGCCAGCAGCCCCCATAGGGGCGGGTATGGCTACACCTTC.

This rearrangement joins TRBV27 to TRBJ2-3; TRBD2 aligns across 14 bases. The length of the CDR3 is 15 residues. Per the germline V gene, CDR1 is MNHEY and CDR2 is SMNVEV (reference sequence). The J segment lost 3 bases and the V segment lost 6 bases, leaving 2 bases of the junction unmatched. The CDR3 sequence: CASSGTSGRTDTQYF. In nucleotides, the CDR3 is TGTGCCAGCAGCGGGACTAGCGGGAGAACAGATACGCAGTATTTT.

The chain combines TRBV11-2 with TRBJ2-5; 10 bases fit TRBD1. The CDR3 is made up of 17 amino acids. The J segment lost 4 bases and the V segment lost 5 bases, leaving 13 bases of the junction unmatched. Germline V lookup: CDR1 SGHAT, CDR2 FQNNGV. The CDR3 bases are TGTGCCAGCAGCCCCGGCTTCGGGACAGGGGCAGGAGAGACCCAGTACTTC. Amino acids: CASSPGFGTGAGETQYF. Full variable domain (rest looked up from reference TRBV11-2 and TRBJ2-5): EAGVAQSPRYKIIEKRQSVAFWCNPISGHATLYWYQQILGQGPKLLIQFQNNGVVDDSQLPKDRFSAERLKGVDSTLKIQPAKLEDSAVYLCASSPGFGTGAGETQYFGPGTRLLVL.